One and the same sample provided the 13 T cell receptor beta chains below, sequenced in a study of STAT3 mutations in large granular lymphocyte leukemia (dated by TCRdb to the late 2010s). These receptors have no identified antigens. On the study overall, not on this receptor specifically: All T-LGLL patients had at least one immunodominant TCRbeta clonotype, and roughly half had multiple immunodominant subclonotypes.

The library was obtained by the immunoSEQ multiplex PCR assay. TCRdb provides this immuneACCESS table in a form limited to in-frame rearrangements. Some clones are lacking; in checked studies, under half of them reflect an unresolved V gene, and why the rest are absent is not known. The table for this sample lists a few thousand clones; around half of them were counted only once. The ten largest clones add up to about 50% of the sample. The source material was peripheral blood mononuclear cells. These receptors were taken from a woman in her seventies with T-cell large granular lymphocyte leukemia. Some clones in this sample may be carry-over from other donors' samples. The age is the age at diagnosis.

This clone was detected a few times. V gene TRBV2 combines with J gene TRBJ1-5; D is undetermined. Deletions cut 6 bases from V and 7 bases from J, with 13 bases between. The germline CDR1 and CDR2 sequences are SNHLY and FYNNEI. This CDR3 region has 13 residues. The CDR3 region is CASRGGLRQPQHF. CDR3 DNA: TGTGCCAGCAGGGGAGGGTTGAGGCAGCCCCAGCATTTT. Supplemented by reference TRBV2 and TRBJ1-5, the full variable domain reads EPEVTQTPSHQVTQMGQEVILRCVPISNHLYFYWYRQILGQKVEFLVSFYNNEISEKSEIFDDQFSVERPDGSNFTLKIRSTKLEDSAMYFCASRGGLRQPQHFGDGTRLSIL.

This rearrangement joins TRBV4-2 to TRBJ2-7; D is perhaps TRBD1 or TRBD2 (5 bases each). The germline gives CDR1 LGHNA, CDR2 YNFKEQ. CDR3 length: 13 residues. V lost 0 bases and J 2 bases, leaving 5 bases between the germline ends. CDR3 loop: CASSQEGAYEQYF. The CDR3 DNA reads as TGTGCCAGCAGCCAAGAGGGGGCCTACGAGCAGTACTTC.

The chain recombines TRBV5-1 with TRBJ2-2; D remains ambiguous. The CDR3 runs 14 residues. The germline CDR1 and CDR2 sequences are SGHRS and YFSETQ. V was pared by 0 bases and J by 1 base, with 4 bases between. This CDR3 reads CASSLAMNTGELFF. The CDR3 nucleotides read TGCGCCAGCAGCTTGGCTATGAACACCGGGGAGCTGTTTTTT. Filled out from reference TRBV5-1 and TRBJ2-2, the complete variable domain reads KAGVTQTPRYLIKTRGQQVTLSCSPISGHRSVSWYQQTPGQGLQFLFEYFSETQRNKGNFPGRFSGRQFSNSRSEMNVSTLELGDSALYLCASSLAMNTGELFFGEGSRLTVL.

The CDR3 region is CASSQDRDREAFF. CDR3 in DNA: TGTGCCAGCAGCCAGGACAGGGATCGCGAAGCTTTCTTT. The chain employs TRBV7-2 and TRBJ1-1; 8 bases are shared with TRBD1. The CDR3 loop spans 13 amino acids. J gave up 8 bases and V 5 bases, and 7 bases lay outside the gene matches. Germline V gene data show CDR1 as SGHTA and CDR2 as FQGNSA.

The chain uses TRBV7-9 and TRBJ2-3; no definite D call. CDR1 is SEHNR, CDR2 FQNEAQ, per germline (reference sequence). The CDR3 has 12 amino acids. With 5 bases removed from V and 5 bases from J, the gap between germline ends came to 8 bases. In DNA, the CDR3 is TGTGCCAGCAGCCCACGGGTAGATACGCAGTATTTT. Protein product: CASSPRVDTQYF.

The rearrangement uses TRBV10-2 and TRBJ2-7; D may be TRBD2 (7 bases). CDR1 and CDR2 from the germline V gene are WSHSY and SAAADI. Trimming removed 7 bases from V and 1 base from J, with 20 bases in between. The CDR3 covers 16 residues. The CDR3 loop is CASTKGGGDGSYEQYF. The CDR3 region has the DNA TGCGCCAGCACCAAAGGAGGGGGGGACGGATCCTACGAGCAGTACTTC.

This rearrangement joins TRBV30 to TRBJ1-2, with D unclear. This CDR3 spans 13 amino acids. Trimming stripped 1 base from V and 3 bases from J, with 9 bases between. Germline loops: CDR1 GTSNPN, CDR2 SVGIG (reference sequence). CDR3 loop: CAWSGASYYGYTF. DNA of the CDR3: TGTGCCTGGAGTGGGGCCTCATACTATGGCTACACCTTC.

The chain couples TRBV30 to TRBJ2-1; a possible D gene is TRBD2 (6 bases). Per the germline V gene, CDR1 is GTSNPN and CDR2 is SVGIG (reference sequence). The length of the CDR3 is 14 residues. The ends were cut back, 3 bases at V and 3 bases at J, with 12 bases in the middle. The CDR3 protein is CAWRTAGRYNEQFF. DNA of the CDR3: TGTGCCTGGAGGACAGCGGGCCGCTACAATGAGCAGTTCTTC.

V gene TRBV18 combines with J gene TRBJ1-1; D gene uncertain. The V end lost 1 base, the J end lost 3 bases, and 12 bases lay between the germline ends. CDR1 is KGHSH and CDR2 is LQKENI in the germline V gene. The CDR3 has 15 residues. The CDR3 is CASSPRGRLDTEAFF. CDR3 bases: TGTGCCAGCTCACCACGAGGGAGACTCGACACTGAAGCTTTCTTT.

The chain joins TRBV7-9 to TRBJ2-1; a weak D match, TRBD2 (6 bases). The CDR3 contains 18 residues. V was trimmed by 4 bases and J by 0 bases, leaving 19 bases between them. The germline V gene encodes CDR1 SEHNR and CDR2 FQNEAQ (reference sequence). For the CDR3, the DNA is TGTGCCAGCAGCTCCACCGGTGGGGGGAGGACCTCCTACAATGAGCAGTTCTTC. Translated, it gives CASSSTGGGRTSYNEQFF. The complete variable domain, with remaining parts taken from reference TRBV7-9 and TRBJ2-1, reads DTGVSQNPRHKITKRGQNVTFRCDPISEHNRLYWYRQTLGQGPEFLTYFQNEAQLEKSRLLSDRFSAERPKGSFSTLEIQRTEQGDSAMYLCASSSTGGGRTSYNEQFFGPGTRLTVL.

The V and J genes are TRBV14 and TRBJ1-1; D not certain. CDR1 and CDR2 (germline): SGHDN, FVKESK. The V end was cut by 5 bases, the J end by 0 bases, with 13 bases between. The CDR3 length is 15 residues. This CDR3 reads CASSAGTALNTEAFF. The CDR3 region has the DNA TGTGCCAGCAGCGCGGGTACAGCTTTGAACACTGAAGCTTTCTTT. Looking up the rest from reference TRBV14 and TRBJ1-1 gives the full variable domain: EAGVTQFPSHSVIEKGQTVTLRCDPISGHDNLYWYRRVMGKEIKFLLHFVKESKQDESGMPNNRFLAERTGGTYSTLKVQPAELEDSGVYFCASSAGTALNTEAFFGQGTRLTVV.

This clone was recorded a few times. V gene TRBV5-1 combines with J gene TRBJ1-1; 9 bases are a match to TRBD1. In germline, CDR1 is SGHRS, CDR2 YFSETQ. The CDR3 has 15 residues. J was trimmed by 5 bases and V by 3 bases; bases with no gene match: 8. The CDR3 bases are TGCGCCAGCAGCTCTAGGGGACAGGGAATAACTGAAGCTTTCTTT. Protein: CASSSRGQGITEAFF.

The chain couples TRBV30 to TRBJ1-2; 8 nucleotides line up with TRBD1. This CDR3 region has 13 residues. V was pared by 5 bases and J by 4 bases, with 6 bases of the junction left unmatched. Germline values: CDR1 GTSNPN, CDR2 SVGIG (reference sequence). CDR3 in amino acids: CAWGRDRPYGYTF. The CDR3 DNA follows: TGTGCCTGGGGTAGGGACAGGCCCTATGGCTACACCTTC.